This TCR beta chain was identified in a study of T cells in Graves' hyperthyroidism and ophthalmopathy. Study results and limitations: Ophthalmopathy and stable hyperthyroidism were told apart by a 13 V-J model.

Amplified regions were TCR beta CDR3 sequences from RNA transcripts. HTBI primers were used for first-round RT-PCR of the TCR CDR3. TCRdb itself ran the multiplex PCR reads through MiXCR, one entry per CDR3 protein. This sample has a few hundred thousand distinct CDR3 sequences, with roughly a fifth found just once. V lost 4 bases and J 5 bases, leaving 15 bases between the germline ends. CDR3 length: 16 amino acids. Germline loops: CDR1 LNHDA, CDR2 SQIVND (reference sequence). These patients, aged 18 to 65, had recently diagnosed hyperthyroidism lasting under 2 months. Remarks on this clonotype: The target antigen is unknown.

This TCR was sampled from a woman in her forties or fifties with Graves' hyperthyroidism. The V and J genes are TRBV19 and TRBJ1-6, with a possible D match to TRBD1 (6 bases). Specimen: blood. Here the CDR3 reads CASSTHRTADNSPLHF. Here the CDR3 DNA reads TGTGCCAGTAGTACTCATAGGACAGCCGATAATTCACCCCTCCACTTT.